These 20 T cell receptor beta chains came from one sample sequenced in a study of blood T cell repertoires in COVID-19. Profiling relied on immunoSEQ multiplex PCR, and the TCRdb table lists in-frame clones only, not all of them. The top ten clones hold 11% of a sample with 150,000 to 200,000 clones, roughly four fifths of them seen once. Sequenced: peripheral blood. Receptors were obtained from a human donor in a cohort sampled during active COVID-19.

This rearrangement joins TRBV19 to TRBJ2-3; 11 bases line up with TRBD2. The V segment lost 7 bases and the J segment 5 bases; nucleotides outside the gene matches: 11. CDR3 length: 16 amino acids. Germline CDR1 LNHDA, CDR2 SQIVND (reference sequence). The CDR3: CASTNPGLAGGDTQYF. CDR3 bases: TGTGCCAGTACCAACCCGGGGCTAGCGGGAGGAGATACGCAGTATTTT.

The chain couples TRBV4-3 to TRBJ2-2; D might be TRBD2 (6 bases). CDR1 and CDR2 (germline): LGHNA, YSLEER. The CDR3 loop spans 15 amino acids. V lost 0 bases and J 6 bases, leaving 11 bases between the germline ends. The chain's CDR3 is CASSQEGLRPGELFF. In DNA form, the CDR3 reads TGCGCCAGCAGCCAAGAGGGACTCCGCCCCGGGGAGCTGTTTTTT.

The V call is TRBV18, the J call TRBJ2-5, with D maybe TRBD1 (8 bases). CDR3 size: 15 residues. CDR1 KGHSH and CDR2 LQKENI come from the germline V gene. V lost 3 bases and J lost 4, with 15 bases in between. The CDR3 loop is CASSPRTGRGETQYF. DNA for the CDR3: TGTGCCAGCTCACCCAGGACAGGGAGGGGAGAGACCCAGTACTTC.

The chain is built from TRBV10-1 and TRBJ2-3, with 10 bases matching TRBD2. The CDR3 length is 15 residues. The germline V gene has CDR1 WNHNN and CDR2 SYGVQD (reference sequence). The ends lost 2 bases at V and 5 bases at J; junction bases unmatched: 4. The CDR3 protein is CASSEVAGGVDTQYF. Here the CDR3 DNA reads TGCGCCAGCAGTGAGGTAGCGGGAGGAGTAGATACGCAGTATTTT.

This chain connects TRBV7-9 to TRBJ2-7, with 8 bases identical to TRBD1. This CDR3 is 19 amino acids long. The V gene's germline CDR1 is SEHNR and CDR2 FQNEAQ (reference sequence). The junction had 17 bases not matched to a gene; V was cut back by 1 base and J by 3 bases. The CDR3 nucleotides read TGTGCCAGCAGCTTAGATTTTGGGTTCCTCGGGACAGGCCACTACGAGCAGTACTTC. It is translated as CASSLDFGFLGTGHYEQYF.

This chain uses TRBV7-2 with TRBJ2-3; 9 bases line up with TRBD2. The CDR3 covers 16 residues. Germline V lookup: CDR1 SGHTA, CDR2 FQGNSA. The V and J ends lost 2 bases and 2 bases, in that order; junction bases with no gene match: 5. The DNA of the CDR3 is TGTGCCAGCAGCTTAATAGCGGGGGTATACACAGATACGCAGTATTTT. This sequence encodes CASSLIAGVYTDTQYF.

J is TRBJ1-5 and V is TRBV30, with 7 bases lining up with TRBD1. Trimming cost V 0 bases and J 2 bases; bases outside gene matches: 13. The V gene's germline CDR1 is GTSNPN and CDR2 SVGIG (reference sequence). CDR3 size: 18 residues. CDR3 DNA: TGTGCCTGGAGTGTGGGGCAGGGGGGTAGTTGGGGCAATCAGCCCCAGCATTTT. The encoded protein is CAWSVGQGGSWGNQPQHF.

CDR3 nucleotides: TGTGCCAGCAGTTTTGACAGGGGACTCTATGGCTACACCTTC. Its protein product is CASSFDRGLYGYTF. The chain links TRBV28 to TRBJ1-2; 8 positions agree with TRBD1. The CDR3 contains 14 residues. The germline gives CDR1 MDHEN, CDR2 SYDVKM. After removal of 3 bases from V and 4 bases from J, the junction contained 4 bases not matched to a gene.

Concerning this clone itself: Other DNA sequences of this sample code for an identical CDR3. The chain combines TRBV3-1 (or the pseudogene TRBV3-2) with TRBJ2-5; unclear D gene. Trimming pared 4 bases from V and 5 bases from J, leaving 5 bases between. This CDR3 spans 11 amino acids. The germline V gene encodes CDR1 LGHDT and CDR2 YNNKEL (reference sequence). The CDR3 protein is CASSLEETQYF. In DNA form, the CDR3 reads TGTGCCAGCAGCCTTGAGGAGACCCAGTACTTC.

CDR3 in DNA: TGCAGCGTCGAAACATATGAAGCTTTCTTT. It translates to CSVETYEAFF. The rearrangement uses TRBV29-1 and TRBJ1-1; D unclear. Germline CDR1 SQVTM, CDR2 ANQGSEA. The CDR3 length is 10 residues. The germline V and J ends were trimmed by 6 bases and 7 bases, with 9 bases remaining between them.

This chain uses TRBV19 with TRBJ1-1; TRBD1 matches 11 bases. Germline CDR1 LNHDA, CDR2 SQIVND (reference sequence). Trimming cost V 5 bases and J 5 bases; bases outside gene matches: 7. The CDR3 runs to 15 residues. CDR3 amino acids: CASSLTGTGGTEAFF. The CDR3 region has the DNA TGTGCCAGTAGTTTAACCGGGACAGGGGGGACTGAAGCTTTCTTT.

The chain combines TRBV27 with TRBJ2-2; possibly TRBD1 for D (5 bases). Trimming shortened V by 5 bases and J by 5 bases, and 12 bases separated the two germline ends. This CDR3 has 14 amino acids. Germline CDR1 MNHEY, CDR2 SMNVEV (reference sequence). CDR3 sequence (DNA): TGTGCCAGCAGTCAAGCGACAGAAACCGGGGAGCTGTTTTTT. It specifies CASSQATETGELFF.

This clone showed up just once. The gene calls are TRBV9 and TRBJ1-5, with D uncertain. Germline V gives CDR1 SGDLS, CDR2 YYNGEE. This CDR3 has 13 amino acids. The V end lost 1 base, the J end lost 4 bases, and 6 bases lay between the germline ends. CDR3 DNA: TGTGCCAGCAGCGTATCTGTGAATCAGCCCCAGCATTTT. Translating gives CASSVSVNQPQHF. Full variable domain (outside the CDR3, taken from reference TRBV9 and TRBJ1-5): DSGVTQTPKHLITATGQRVTLRCSPRSGDLSVYWYQQSLDQGLQFLIQYYNGEERAKGNILERFSAQQFPDLHSELNLSSLELGDSALYFCASSVSVNQPQHFGDGTRLSIL.

The chain joins TRBV6-5 to TRBJ2-1; weak D call: TRBD2 (6 bases). V was cut by 5 bases and J by 9 bases, with 20 bases left in between. The CDR3 has 15 amino acids. The germline V gene encodes CDR1 MNHEY and CDR2 SVGAGI. The CDR3 DNA reads TGTGCCAGCAGTCCCGTACTAGCCGGTGGGAGTGAGCAGTTCTTC. Its translation is CASSPVLAGGSEQFF.

The chain is built from TRBV5-1 and TRBJ2-7; TRBD2 matches at 14 bases. CDR3 length equals 16 residues. J gave up 5 bases and V 3 bases, and 7 bases lay outside the gene matches. Germline V CDR1 and CDR2: SGHRS, YFSETQ. CDR3 DNA sequence: TGCGCCAGCAGCTCCAGACTAGCGGGGGGGCGGGACGAGCAGTACTTC. The encoded protein is CASSSRLAGGRDEQYF.

The J gene is TRBJ1-5, the V gene TRBV19, with a tentative D call TRBD1 (5 bases). CDR1 LNHDA and CDR2 SQIVND come from the germline V gene (reference sequence). Trimming shortened V by 7 bases and J by 6 bases, and 19 bases separated the two germline ends. This CDR3 comprises 15 residues. CDR3 in DNA: TGTGCCAGTAAAACTTGGGGGGGGTCGGCTCAGCCCCAGCATTTT. Its translation: CASKTWGGSAQPQHF.

The genes are TRBV7-9 and TRBJ2-7, with 7 nucleotides matching TRBD1. The CDR3 is 14 amino acids. The germline gives CDR1 SEHNR, CDR2 FQNEAQ (reference sequence). V shed 4 bases and J 2 bases; nucleotides not matched to a gene: 5. CDR3 region: CASSSTGTAYEQYF. The CDR3 nucleotides are TGTGCCAGCAGCTCCACCGGGACAGCCTACGAGCAGTACTTC.

In its sample, this clone was seen a few times. The chain joins TRBV7-2 to TRBJ1-4; 8 bases line up with TRBD1. The trim removed 5 bases at V and 0 bases at J, leaving 8 bases unmatched. Germline V gene data show CDR1 as SGHTA and CDR2 as FQGNSA. The CDR3 extends over 17 amino acids. The CDR3 DNA follows: TGTGCCAGCAGCCCGGGGGACAGGTTTTCAACTAATGAAAAACTGTTTTTT. It is translated as CASSPGDRFSTNEKLFF.

This chain connects TRBV2 to TRBJ2-3, with 9 bases fitting TRBD2. This CDR3 is 16 amino acids long. J lost 0 bases, V lost 1 base, and 2 bases had no gene match. The germline V gene has CDR1 SNHLY and CDR2 FYNNEI. CDR3 loop: CASSEGLADSTDTQYF. DNA for the CDR3: TGTGCCAGCAGTGAAGGACTAGCGGATAGCACAGATACGCAGTATTTT.

The chain recombines TRBV19 with TRBJ2-5; tentatively, D is TRBD2 (6 bases). V was shortened by 6 bases and J by 5 bases, with 19 bases between the two germline ends. The CDR3 covers 15 residues. Per germline, CDR1 LNHDA and CDR2 SQIVND (reference sequence). The CDR3 reads CASSPGGAPGETQYF. The CDR3 DNA reads as TGTGCCAGTAGCCCCGGCGGGGCCCCTGGTGAGACCCAGTACTTC.